These 24 T cell receptor beta chains were sequenced from one sample in a study of blood T cell repertoires in COVID-19 (TCRdb year 2020). Libraries were built with the immunoSEQ multiplex PCR assay. The clones in this table, taken by TCRdb from immuneACCESS, are in-frame only. Not every clone is retained; where verified, under half of the shortfall comes from an unresolved V gene, and the cause of the rest is unknown. The sample table records 390,000 or so clones; 80% to 90% of these occur just once. The ten largest clones capture 1% of the sample. The sequenced sample consisted of PBMCs or T cells enriched from blood (not recorded which). The receptors originated from a man in his late teens or twenties who had recovered from COVID-19.

The CDR3 region has the DNA TGTGCCAGCAGCCCCTCGAGTCTAGCGATAGATACGCAGTATTTT. Translation gives CASSPSSLAIDTQYF. The chain combines TRBV7-9 with TRBJ2-3, with D possibly TRBD2 on 6 matching bases. Trimming took off 5 bases at V and 5 bases at J, with 17 bases between the two ends. The CDR3 is made up of 15 amino acids. CDR1 is SEHNR and CDR2 is FQNEAQ in the germline V gene (reference sequence). Using reference TRBV7-9 and TRBJ2-3 for the parts outside the CDR3, the full variable domain is DTGVSQNPRHKITKRGQNVTFRCDPISEHNRLYWYRQTLGQGPEFLTYFQNEAQLEKSRLLSDRFSAERPKGSFSTLEIQRTEQGDSAMYLCASSPSSLAIDTQYFGPGTRLTVL.

This sequence joins TRBV7-2 and TRBJ1-1; no clear D gene. The V end lost 10 bases, the J end lost 1 base, and 13 bases lay between the germline ends. Germline CDR1 reads SGHTA; CDR2 reads FQGNSA. The CDR3 has 13 residues. The CDR3 coding sequence is TGTGCCACCCCCGCCGGTAAGAACACTGAAGCTTTCTTT. Encoded protein: CATPAGKNTEAFF.

The gene calls are TRBV7-2 and TRBJ2-5, with 15 bases identical to TRBD2. V lost 5 bases to trimming and J lost 5 bases; unmatched junction nucleotides: 12. Per germline, CDR1 SGHTA and CDR2 FQGNSA. The length of the CDR3 is 18 residues. CDR3 nucleotide sequence: TGTGCCAGCAGCAAATATCGGACTAGCGGGGGGGCCGCGGAGACCCAGTACTTC. Residues: CASSKYRTSGGAAETQYF. Combining the CDR3 with reference TRBV7-2 and TRBJ2-5 gives the whole variable domain GAGVSQSPSNKVTEKGKDVELRCDPISGHTALYWYRQSLGQGLEFLIYFQGNSAPDKSGLPSDRFSAERTGGSVSTLTIQRTQQEDSAVYLCASSKYRTSGGAAETQYFGPGTRLLVL.

The CDR3 is CATSDSRVSQPQHF. The DNA for the CDR3 is TGTGCCACCAGTGACAGCAGGGTATCTCAGCCCCAGCATTTT. The V and J genes are TRBV24-1 and TRBJ1-5, with a weak D call TRBD1 (5 bases). The CDR3 spans 14 residues. Germline V CDR1 and CDR2: KGHDR, SFDVKD. Trimming took 4 bases from V and 6 from J, leaving 12 bases between them.

The chain is built from TRBV6-5 and TRBJ1-2, with TRBD1 as a possible D gene (6 bases). Trimming took off 4 bases at V and 7 bases at J, with 22 bases between the two ends. The CDR3 sequence is 16 residues long. Germline values: CDR1 MNHEY, CDR2 SVGAGI. CDR3 amino acids: CASSSQFPGTPPGYTF. DNA for the CDR3: TGTGCCAGCAGTTCCCAATTTCCGGGGACACCACCTGGCTACACCTTC.

This sequence joins TRBV6-2 or TRBV6-3 and TRBJ2-7, with TRBD1 as a possible D gene (6 bases). Germline V gives CDR1 MNHEY, CDR2 SVGEGT. Trimming stripped 4 bases from V and 0 bases from J, with 13 bases between. This CDR3 contains 15 residues. CDR3 region: CASSLSPGHSYEQYF. In nucleotides, the CDR3 is TGTGCCAGCAGTTTATCCCCGGGACACTCCTACGAGCAGTACTTC.

This clone was seen only a few times. The CDR3: CATTGAGGGEQYF. The CDR3 DNA reads as TGTGCCACCACGGGAGCGGGAGGCGGCGAGCAGTACTTC. This chain joins TRBV6-5 and TRBJ2-7, with TRBD2 matching 9 bases. This CDR3 is built from 13 residues. The V gene's germline CDR1 is MNHEY and CDR2 SVGAGI. Germline trimming cut 10 bases from V and 6 bases from J; bases unmatched to any gene: 10.

This rearrangement joins TRBV7-8 to TRBJ2-7, with 8 bases fitting TRBD1. The CDR3 runs to 15 residues. Germline CDR1 SGHVS, CDR2 FQNEAQ. J was trimmed by 3 bases and V by 5 bases; bases with no gene match: 9. CDR3 residues: CASSITLTGGYEQYF. The CDR3 nucleotides are TGTGCCAGCAGCATCACCCTCACAGGGGGCTACGAGCAGTACTTC.

The CDR3 protein is CASSQNYGYTF. The CDR3 DNA reads as TGTGCCAGCAGTCAAAACTATGGCTACACCTTC. The chain couples TRBV2 to TRBJ1-2; D is undetermined. The germline CDR1 and CDR2 sequences are SNHLY and FYNNEI. The ends were cut back, 5 bases at V and 2 bases at J, with 3 bases in the middle. The CDR3 runs to 11 residues.

The genes are TRBV18 and TRBJ1-3, with 7 bases matching TRBD1. V was clipped by 2 bases and J by 4 bases; unmatched bases: 2. CDR1 is KGHSH and CDR2 is LQKENI in the germline V gene. This CDR3 is built from 14 residues. The CDR3 region is CASSPGTDGNTIYF. The DNA for the CDR3 is TGTGCCAGCTCACCAGGGACAGACGGAAACACCATATATTTT. Full variable domain (rest looked up from reference TRBV18 and TRBJ1-3): NAGVMQNPRHLVRRRGQEARLRCSPMKGHSHVYWYRQLPEEGLKFMVYLQKENIIDESGMPKERFSAEFPKEGPSILRIQQVVRGDSAAYFCASSPGTDGNTIYFGEGSWLTVV.

The chain links TRBV15 to TRBJ2-1; TRBD1 might be the D (6 bases). The V end was cut by 4 bases, the J end by 12 bases, with 28 bases between. Germline V gives CDR1 LNHNV, CDR2 YYDKDF (reference sequence). The length of the CDR3 is 17 residues. This CDR3 is CATSTSPPGTGPQAQFF. The CDR3 DNA is TGTGCCACCAGCACAAGTCCACCGGGCACAGGGCCCCAGGCGCAGTTCTTC.

The CDR3 nucleotides read TGTGCCAGCAGTGAACACCCGAGAGCTGAAGCTTTCTTT. This translates into CASSEHPRAEAFF. The rearrangement uses TRBV6-1 and TRBJ1-1; D not certain. This CDR3 has 13 residues. Trimming pared 2 bases from V and 6 bases from J, leaving 10 bases between. The V gene's germline CDR1 is MNHNS and CDR2 SASEGT.

The chain has TRBV24-1 and TRBJ2-5; possibly TRBD1 for D (6 bases). V dropped 2 bases and J dropped 10 bases, with 13 bases sitting between them. The CDR3 has 13 residues. The germline gives CDR1 KGHDR, CDR2 SFDVKD. CDR3 region: CATSDSSNRVQYF. The DNA of the CDR3 is TGTGCCACCAGTGATTCGTCTAACAGGGTCCAGTACTTC.

The gene calls are TRBV19 and TRBJ2-2; D possibly corresponds to TRBD2 (6 bases). The CDR3 spans 17 residues. Germline V gives CDR1 LNHDA, CDR2 SQIVND (reference sequence). V lost 4 bases to trimming and J lost 3 bases, with 18 bases between them. CDR3 sequence reads: CASSTPEGPSHTGELFF. In DNA, the CDR3 is TGTGCCAGTAGTACCCCGGAGGGCCCGAGTCACACCGGGGAGCTGTTTTTT. The complete variable domain, with remaining parts taken from reference TRBV19 and TRBJ2-2, reads DGGITQSPKYLFRKEGQNVTLSCEQNLNHDAMYWYRQDPGQGLRLIYYSQIVNDFQKGDIAEGYSVSREKKESFPLTVTSAQKNPTAFYLCASSTPEGPSHTGELFFGEGSRLTVL.

A word on this clone: At one of its ends the junction is not consistent with the germline gene, which may arise from a read error. The chain has TRBV27 and TRBJ2-1, with TRBD2 identical over 11 bases. The CDR3 consists of 15 residues. CDR1 is MNHEY and CDR2 is SMNVEV in the germline V gene (reference sequence). DNA of the CDR3: TGTGCCAGCAATTTATTAGCTAGCGGGAGGAATGAGCAGTTCTTC. Translated, it gives CASNLLASGRNEQFF.

The J gene is TRBJ2-5, the V gene TRBV29-1, with 9 positions matching TRBD1. The CDR3 consists of 14 residues. Germline V gene lookup returns CDR1 SQVTM and CDR2 ANQGSEA. The V and J ends lost 3 bases and 9 bases, in that order; junction bases with no gene match: 11. CDR3 DNA sequence: TGCAGCGTTGACGAGACAGGGGGACTCGGGGCCCAGTACTTC. It is translated as CSVDETGGLGAQYF.

The V and J genes are TRBV12-3 or TRBV12-4 and TRBJ2-2; 7 bases are shared with TRBD2. This CDR3 contains 13 residues. V lost 8 bases, J lost 4 bases, and 4 bases stayed unmatched. CDR3 loop: CASGLGSTGELFF. The CDR3 DNA sequence: TGTGCCAGCGGACTAGGGTCCACCGGGGAGCTGTTTTTT.

The chain carries TRBV6-5 and TRBJ1-2; 7 bases line up with TRBD1. The CDR3 has 13 residues. J lost 5 bases, V lost 7 bases, and 7 bases had no gene match. The V gene's germline CDR1 is MNHEY and CDR2 SVGAGI. CDR3 sequence (DNA): TGTGCCAGCACAGCCGGGACAGCTTATGGCTACACCTTC. It codes for CASTAGTAYGYTF.

The chain uses TRBV30 and TRBJ2-1, with D tentatively TRBD1 (6 bases). From germline, CDR1 is GTSNPN and CDR2 SVGIG (reference sequence). The CDR3 covers 15 residues. Deletions cut 2 bases from V and 8 bases from J, with 19 bases between. CDR3 protein: CAWSWGTQKGDEQFF. The CDR3 DNA reads as TGTGCCTGGAGTTGGGGGACCCAGAAGGGGGATGAGCAGTTCTTC. Filled out from reference TRBV30 and TRBJ2-1, the complete variable domain reads SQTIHQWPATLVQPVGSPLSLECTVEGTSNPNLYWYRQAAGRGLQLLFYSVGIGQISSEVPQNLSASRPQDRQFILSSKKLLLSDSGFYLCAWSWGTQKGDEQFFGPGTRLTVL.

CDR3: CASSLVTKPTDTQYF. CDR3 in DNA: TGTGCCAGCAGCTTGGTGACTAAACCCACAGATACGCAGTATTTT. The V call is TRBV5-4, the J call TRBJ2-3; TRBD2 might be the D (5 bases). The CDR3 is made up of 15 amino acids. Germline values: CDR1 SGHNT, CDR2 YYREEE (reference sequence). The ends were cut back, 0 bases at V and 2 bases at J, with 10 bases in the middle. Based on the CDR3 plus reference TRBV5-4 and TRBJ2-3, the full variable domain is ETGVTQSPTHLIKTRGQQVTLRCSSQSGHNTVSWYQQALGQGPQFIFQYYREEENGRGNFPPRFSGLQFPNYSSELNVNALELDDSALYLCASSLVTKPTDTQYFGPGTRLTVL.

The chain carries TRBV29-1 and TRBJ2-4; TRBD1 might be the D (6 bases). The CDR3 is 14 amino acids. Germline V CDR1 and CDR2: SQVTM, ANQGSEA. The V and J ends lost 7 bases and 7 bases respectively, with 20 bases between them. In DNA form, the CDR3 reads TGCAGCGCCAAAGGTGGACAGAGCTACAACATTCAGTACTTC. Translating gives CSAKGGQSYNIQYF.

V gene TRBV3-1 (or the pseudogene TRBV3-2) combines with J gene TRBJ1-3; D remains unclear. CDR3 size: 16 residues. V was pared by 0 bases and J by 9 bases, with 18 bases between. CDR1 and CDR2 from the germline V gene are LGHDT and YNNKEL (reference sequence). CDR3 in amino acids: CASSQDRGVNGGTIYF. DNA of the CDR3: TGTGCCAGCAGCCAAGATCGTGGGGTTAACGGAGGCACCATATATTTT.

The chain carries TRBV5-4 and TRBJ1-4; D is uncertain. V shed 3 bases and J shed 0 bases, with 12 bases lying between them. The germline V gene has CDR1 SGHNT and CDR2 YYREEE (reference sequence). The CDR3 has 16 residues. CDR3 DNA sequence: TGTGCCAGCAGCTCCTCGCAGGATGCAACTAATGAAAAACTGTTTTTT. Protein sequence: CASSSSQDATNEKLFF.

The V call is TRBV6-2 or TRBV6-3, the J call TRBJ1-2; the D gene is possibly TRBD1 (6 bases). Germline values: CDR1 MNHEY, CDR2 SVGEGT. This CDR3 has 17 amino acids. V lost 2 bases to trimming and J lost 2 bases, with 18 bases between them. CDR3: CASSYTLLTGANYGYTF. The CDR3 nucleotides read TGTGCCAGCAGTTACACGCTTCTGACAGGTGCCAACTATGGCTACACCTTC.